A selection of T cell receptor beta chains follows, all from one sample in a study of blood T cell repertoires in COVID-19. Repertoires were generated with immunoSEQ multiplex PCR, while TCRdb's copy carries only in-frame clones and drops some. The table includes over 300,000 clones, approximately 85% detected once. The sequencing sample was made of peripheral blood. The receptors were sampled from a woman in her forties or fifties with acute or convalescent COVID-19. CDR3s include the opening cysteine and the closing phenylalanine or tryptophan. Each record gives: CDR3 protein, CDR3 DNA, J gene, D gene, CDR3 length, V gene, clone size. D genes are given only for firm matches. Rows may omit the clone size; those that give it use once, few, many or a size class.

CDR3 protein: CASSEGDFPYNEQFF
CDR3 DNA: TGTGCCAGCAGTGAAGGAGACTTTCCCTACAATGAGCAGTTCTTC
J gene: TRBJ2-1
D gene: -
CDR3 length: 15
V gene: TRBV6-1
clone size: -

CDR3 protein: CASSQDQGQGIEKLFF
CDR3 DNA: TGCGCCAGCAGCCAAGATCAGGGACAGGGGATAGAAAAACTGTTTTTT
J gene: TRBJ1-4
D gene: TRBD1
CDR3 length: 16
V gene: TRBV4-3
clone size: -

CDR3 protein: CASSWDWETHTF
CDR3 DNA: TGTGCCAGCAGCTGGGATTGGGAGACCCACACCTTC
J gene: TRBJ1-2
D gene: -
CDR3 length: 12
V gene: TRBV11-2
clone size: -

CDR3 protein: CASSTSTSGRSYEQYF
CDR3 DNA: TGTGCCAGCAGTACCTCGACTAGCGGGAGATCCTACGAGCAGTACTTC
J gene: TRBJ2-7
D gene: TRBD2
CDR3 length: 16
V gene: TRBV28
clone size: few

CDR3 protein: CAFRLAGQNYNEQFF
CDR3 DNA: TGTGCCTTCAGACTAGCGGGACAAAACTACAATGAGCAGTTCTTC
J gene: TRBJ2-1
D gene: TRBD2
CDR3 length: 15
V gene: TRBV30
clone size: -

CDR3 protein: CASTILQGADTQYF
CDR3 DNA: TGTGCCAGTACAATTTTGCAGGGCGCAGATACGCAGTATTTT
J gene: TRBJ2-3
D gene: -
CDR3 length: 14
V gene: TRBV30
clone size: -

CDR3 protein: CASSQDMREGINEQFF
CDR3 DNA: TGCGCCAGCAGCCAAGATATGCGGGAAGGGATCAATGAGCAGTTCTTC
J gene: TRBJ2-1
D gene: -
CDR3 length: 16
V gene: TRBV4-1
clone size: few

CDR3 protein: CASLPRTGKNTEAFF
CDR3 DNA: TGTGCCAGCCTTCCAAGGACAGGGAAAAACACTGAAGCTTTCTTT
J gene: TRBJ1-1
D gene: TRBD1
CDR3 length: 15
V gene: TRBV6-5
clone size: -

CDR3 protein: CAIWTSGDLNCLNF
CDR3 DNA: TGTGCCATCTGGACTAGCGGGGACCTCAATTGTTTGAATTTT
J gene: TRBJ2-3
D gene: TRBD2
CDR3 length: 14
V gene: TRBV6-4
clone size: -

CDR3 protein: CASSPDRGNEKLFF
CDR3 DNA: TGTGCCAGCAGTCCGGACAGAGGGAATGAAAAACTGTTTTTT
J gene: TRBJ1-4
D gene: -
CDR3 length: 14
V gene: TRBV2
clone size: -

CDR3 protein: CASSLTGTNTEAFF
CDR3 DNA: TGCGCCAGCAGCTTGACAGGGACGAACACTGAAGCTTTCTTT
J gene: TRBJ1-1
D gene: -
CDR3 length: 14
V gene: TRBV5-1
clone size: -

CDR3 protein: CASSEKASGRVDTQYF
CDR3 DNA: TGTGCCAGCAGTGAAAAGGCTAGCGGGAGAGTAGATACGCAGTATTTT
J gene: TRBJ2-3
D gene: TRBD2
CDR3 length: 16
V gene: TRBV25-1
clone size: -

CDR3 protein: CASRKGATDTQYF
CDR3 DNA: TGTGCCAGCAGGAAAGGGGCCACAGATACGCAGTATTTT
J gene: TRBJ2-3
D gene: -
CDR3 length: 13
V gene: TRBV28
clone size: -

CDR3 protein: CASSLGQGSTGELFF
CDR3 DNA: TGCGCCAGCAGCTTGGGACAGGGAAGCACCGGGGAGCTGTTTTTT
J gene: TRBJ2-2
D gene: TRBD1
CDR3 length: 15
V gene: TRBV5-1
clone size: -

CDR3 protein: CASSPGDRFATNEKLFF
CDR3 DNA: TGTGCCAGCAGCCCGGGGGACCGATTTGCAACTAATGAAAAACTGTTTTTT
J gene: TRBJ1-4
D gene: -
CDR3 length: 17
V gene: TRBV7-9
clone size: -

CDR3 protein: CASGLQGSGDSPLHF
CDR3 DNA: TGTGCTAGTGGTCTACAGGGTTCTGGTGATTCACCCCTCCACTTT
J gene: TRBJ1-6
D gene: -
CDR3 length: 15
V gene: TRBV12-5
clone size: -

CDR3 protein: CATSRLMGGADTQYF
CDR3 DNA: TGTGCCACCAGCAGGCTGATGGGGGGGGCAGATACGCAGTATTTT
J gene: TRBJ2-3
D gene: TRBD2
CDR3 length: 15
V gene: TRBV15
clone size: -

CDR3 protein: CASNDPGTSGYNEQFF
CDR3 DNA: TGTGCCAGCAACGATCCCGGGACTAGCGGGTACAATGAGCAGTTCTTC
J gene: TRBJ2-1
D gene: TRBD2
CDR3 length: 16
V gene: TRBV9
clone size: -

CDR3 protein: CASSFLGVPDYGYTF
CDR3 DNA: TGTGCCAGCAGCTTCCTCGGGGTTCCGGACTATGGCTACACCTTC
J gene: TRBJ1-2
D gene: -
CDR3 length: 15
V gene: TRBV7-9
clone size: few

CDR3 protein: CASTEGSGANVLTF
CDR3 DNA: TGTGCCAGCACAGAGGGTAGTGGGGCCAACGTCCTGACTTTC
J gene: TRBJ2-6
D gene: -
CDR3 length: 14
V gene: TRBV2
clone size: once

CDR3 protein: CASSKKTGYSQNIQYF
CDR3 DNA: TGTGCCAGCAGCAAAAAGACAGGGTATTCCCAAAACATTCAGTACTTC
J gene: TRBJ2-4
D gene: TRBD1
CDR3 length: 16
V gene: TRBV3-1/TRBV3-2
clone size: -

CDR3 protein: CASRAGSFQETQYF
CDR3 DNA: TGTGCCAGCAGGGCTGGTAGCTTTCAAGAGACCCAGTACTTC
J gene: TRBJ2-5
D gene: -
CDR3 length: 14
V gene: TRBV2
clone size: -

CDR3 protein: CSVERGLYVNTEAFF
CDR3 DNA: TGCAGCGTTGAAAGGGGGCTTTATGTGAACACTGAAGCTTTCTTT
J gene: TRBJ1-1
D gene: TRBD1
CDR3 length: 15
V gene: TRBV29-1
clone size: -

CDR3 protein: CASSLLGQNTGELFF
CDR3 DNA: TGTGCCAGCAGCCTCCTGGGACAGAACACCGGGGAGCTGTTTTTT
J gene: TRBJ2-2
D gene: -
CDR3 length: 15
V gene: TRBV7-3
clone size: -

CDR3 protein: CASSLVQGAGTEAFF
CDR3 DNA: TGTGCCAGCAGCTTAGTGCAGGGGGCAGGGACTGAAGCTTTCTTT
J gene: TRBJ1-1
D gene: TRBD1
CDR3 length: 15
V gene: TRBV7-8
clone size: -

CDR3 protein: CASRPPTSAGANVLTF
CDR3 DNA: TGTGCCAGCAGACCTCCGACTAGCGCTGGGGCCAACGTCCTGACTTTC
J gene: TRBJ2-6
D gene: TRBD2
CDR3 length: 16
V gene: TRBV3-1/TRBV3-2
clone size: -

CDR3 protein: CASSYTGGDTEAFF
CDR3 DNA: TGTGCCAGCAGTTACACAGGGGGGGATACTGAAGCTTTCTTT
J gene: TRBJ1-1
D gene: TRBD1
CDR3 length: 14
V gene: TRBV27
clone size: -

CDR3 protein: CASSTRQGPQDEQFF
CDR3 DNA: TGTGCCAGCAGCACAAGACAGGGACCGCAGGATGAGCAGTTCTTC
J gene: TRBJ2-1
D gene: TRBD1
CDR3 length: 15
V gene: TRBV5-4
clone size: -

CDR3 protein: CASSQASGRPYEQYF
CDR3 DNA: TGTGCCAGCAGCCAGGCGTCAGGAAGGCCCTACGAGCAGTACTTC
J gene: TRBJ2-7
D gene: -
CDR3 length: 15
V gene: TRBV7-9
clone size: -

CDR3 protein: CASSSGLAGGPEGELFF
CDR3 DNA: TGTGCCAGCAGCTCTGGACTAGCGGGAGGGCCGGAAGGGGAGCTGTTTTTT
J gene: TRBJ2-2
D gene: TRBD2
CDR3 length: 17
V gene: TRBV5-6
clone size: -

CDR3 protein: CASSFWTGLKEKLFF
CDR3 DNA: TGCGCCAGCAGCTTCTGGACAGGGCTGAAGGAAAAACTGTTTTTT
J gene: TRBJ1-4
D gene: TRBD1
CDR3 length: 15
V gene: TRBV5-1
clone size: -

CDR3 protein: CASSYLGQGGNSPLHF
CDR3 DNA: TGTGCCAGCAGTTACCTTGGACAGGGTGGTAATTCACCCCTCCACTTT
J gene: TRBJ1-6
D gene: TRBD1
CDR3 length: 16
V gene: TRBV6-5
clone size: once

CDR3 protein: CASSVEDRVGYEQYF
CDR3 DNA: TGTGCCAGCAGCGTGGAGGACAGGGTAGGCTACGAGCAGTACTTC
J gene: TRBJ2-7
D gene: TRBD1
CDR3 length: 15
V gene: TRBV9
clone size: -

CDR3 protein: CAISDRSSGLYNEQFF
CDR3 DNA: TGTGCCATCAGTGATCGGTCTAGCGGCTTATACAATGAGCAGTTCTTC
J gene: TRBJ2-1
D gene: TRBD2
CDR3 length: 16
V gene: TRBV10-3
clone size: -

CDR3 protein: CASSLTGGPDEQYF
CDR3 DNA: TGTGCCAGCAGCCTGACAGGGGGTCCTGACGAGCAGTACTTC
J gene: TRBJ2-7
D gene: TRBD1
CDR3 length: 14
V gene: TRBV28
clone size: -

CDR3 protein: CASSPGTVLSYTQYF
CDR3 DNA: TGTGCCAGTAGTCCCGGGACAGTGTTGTCCTATACGCAGTATTTT
J gene: TRBJ2-3
D gene: TRBD1
CDR3 length: 15
V gene: TRBV19
clone size: -

CDR3 protein: CASILPASGRNGELFF
CDR3 DNA: TGTGCCAGCATACTCCCGGCTAGCGGGAGAAACGGGGAGCTGTTTTTT
J gene: TRBJ2-2
D gene: TRBD2
CDR3 length: 16
V gene: TRBV2
clone size: -

CDR3 protein: CAWNPTRGGYTGELFF
CDR3 DNA: TGTGCCTGGAATCCGACCAGAGGGGGCTACACCGGGGAGCTGTTTTTT
J gene: TRBJ2-2
D gene: TRBD1
CDR3 length: 16
V gene: TRBV30
clone size: once